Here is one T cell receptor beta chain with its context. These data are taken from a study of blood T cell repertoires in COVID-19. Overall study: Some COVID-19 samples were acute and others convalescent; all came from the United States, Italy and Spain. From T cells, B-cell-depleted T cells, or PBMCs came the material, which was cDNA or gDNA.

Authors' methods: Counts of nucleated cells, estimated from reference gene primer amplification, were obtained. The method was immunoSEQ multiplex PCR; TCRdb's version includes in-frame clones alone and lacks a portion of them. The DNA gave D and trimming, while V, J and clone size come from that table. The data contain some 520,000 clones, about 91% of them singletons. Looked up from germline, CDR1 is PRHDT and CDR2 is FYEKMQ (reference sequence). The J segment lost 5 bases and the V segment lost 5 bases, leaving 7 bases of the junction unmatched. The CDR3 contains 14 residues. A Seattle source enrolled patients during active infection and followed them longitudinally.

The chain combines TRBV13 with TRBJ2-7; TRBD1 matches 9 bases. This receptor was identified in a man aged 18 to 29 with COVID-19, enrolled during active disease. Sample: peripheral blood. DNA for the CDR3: TGTGCCAGCAGCCCGGGACAGGGCTACGACGAGCAGTACTTC. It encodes CASSPGQGYDEQYF.